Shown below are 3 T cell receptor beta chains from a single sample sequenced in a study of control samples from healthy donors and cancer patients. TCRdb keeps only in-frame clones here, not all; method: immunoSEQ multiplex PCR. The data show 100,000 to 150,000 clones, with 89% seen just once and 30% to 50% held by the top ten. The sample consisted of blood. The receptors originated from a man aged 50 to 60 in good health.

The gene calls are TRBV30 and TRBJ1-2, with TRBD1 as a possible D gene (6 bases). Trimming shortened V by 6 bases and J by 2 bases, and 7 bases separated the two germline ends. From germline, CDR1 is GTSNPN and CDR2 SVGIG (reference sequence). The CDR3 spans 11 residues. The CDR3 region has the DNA TGTGCCTGCCAGGGGAACTATGGCTACACCTTC. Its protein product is CACQGNYGYTF.

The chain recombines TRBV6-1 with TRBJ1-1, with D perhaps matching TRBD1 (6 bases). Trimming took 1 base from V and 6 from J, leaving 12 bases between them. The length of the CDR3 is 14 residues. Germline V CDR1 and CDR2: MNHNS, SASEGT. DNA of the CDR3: TGTGCCAGCAGTGAAGGGATAAGGGGGGCTGAAGCTTTCTTT. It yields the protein CASSEGIRGAEAFF.

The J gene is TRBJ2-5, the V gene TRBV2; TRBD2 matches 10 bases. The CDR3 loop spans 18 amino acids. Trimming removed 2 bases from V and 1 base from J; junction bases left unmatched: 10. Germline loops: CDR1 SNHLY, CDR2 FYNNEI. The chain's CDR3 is CASSEPLLAGDIQETQYF. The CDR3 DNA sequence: TGTGCCAGCAGTGAACCATTGCTAGCGGGGGACATCCAAGAGACCCAGTACTTC.